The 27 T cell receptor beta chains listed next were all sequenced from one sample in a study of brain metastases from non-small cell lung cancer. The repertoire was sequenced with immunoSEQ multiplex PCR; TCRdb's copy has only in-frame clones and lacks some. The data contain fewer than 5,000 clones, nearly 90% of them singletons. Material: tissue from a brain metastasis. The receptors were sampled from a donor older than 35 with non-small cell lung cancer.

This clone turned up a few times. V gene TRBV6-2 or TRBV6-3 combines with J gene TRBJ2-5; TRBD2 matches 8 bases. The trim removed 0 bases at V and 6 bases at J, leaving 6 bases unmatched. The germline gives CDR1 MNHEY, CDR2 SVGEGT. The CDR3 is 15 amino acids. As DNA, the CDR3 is TGTGCCAGCAGTTACTCGGGGGGACTAGGACAGACCCAGTACTTC. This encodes CASSYSGGLGQTQYF.

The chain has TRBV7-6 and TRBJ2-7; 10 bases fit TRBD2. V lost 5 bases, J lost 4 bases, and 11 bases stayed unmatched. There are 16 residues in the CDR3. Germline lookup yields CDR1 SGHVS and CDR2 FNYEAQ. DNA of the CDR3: TGTGCCAGCAGCCCCTATGGTGCTAGCGGGAGTTACGAGCAGTACTTC. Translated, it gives CASSPYGASGSYEQYF.

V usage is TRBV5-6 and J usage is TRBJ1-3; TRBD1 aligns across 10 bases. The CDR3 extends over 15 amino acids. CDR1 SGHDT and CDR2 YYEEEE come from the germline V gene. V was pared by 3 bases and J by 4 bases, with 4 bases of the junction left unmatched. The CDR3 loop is CASSSRQGAGNTIYF. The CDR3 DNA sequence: TGTGCCAGCAGCTCCCGACAGGGGGCGGGAAACACCATATATTTT.

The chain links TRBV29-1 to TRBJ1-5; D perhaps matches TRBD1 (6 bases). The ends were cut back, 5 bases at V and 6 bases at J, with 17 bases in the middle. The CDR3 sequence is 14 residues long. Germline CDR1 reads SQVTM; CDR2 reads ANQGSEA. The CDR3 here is CSVLNREEGQPQHF. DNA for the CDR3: TGCAGCGTTCTGAACAGGGAGGAGGGTCAGCCCCAGCATTTT.

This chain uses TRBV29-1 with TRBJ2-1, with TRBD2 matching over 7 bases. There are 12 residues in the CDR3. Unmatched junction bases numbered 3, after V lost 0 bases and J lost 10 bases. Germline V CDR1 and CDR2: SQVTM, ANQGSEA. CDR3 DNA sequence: TGCAGCGTTGAAGATGGGGGAGGGGAGCAGTTCTTC. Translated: CSVEDGGGEQFF.

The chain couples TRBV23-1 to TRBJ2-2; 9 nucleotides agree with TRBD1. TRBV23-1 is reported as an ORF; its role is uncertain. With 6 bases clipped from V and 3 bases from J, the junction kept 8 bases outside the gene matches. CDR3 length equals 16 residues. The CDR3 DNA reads TGCGCCAGCAGGGAGAACAGGGGGCAGGACACCGGGGAGCTGTTTTTT. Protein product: CASRENRGQDTGELFF.

The CDR3: CASSHPSRETQYF. CDR3 in DNA: TGTGCCAGCAGCCACCCGAGCCGGGAGACCCAGTACTTC. The chain couples TRBV7-9 to TRBJ2-5, with D hard to call. The germline V gene has CDR1 SEHNR and CDR2 FQNEAQ (reference sequence). The length of the CDR3 is 13 residues. V was cut by 5 bases and J by 5 bases, with 12 bases left in between.

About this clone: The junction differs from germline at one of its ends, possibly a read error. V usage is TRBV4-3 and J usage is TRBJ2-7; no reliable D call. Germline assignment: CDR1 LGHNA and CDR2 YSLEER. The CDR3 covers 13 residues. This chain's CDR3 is CASNQDRGYEQYF. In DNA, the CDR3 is TGCGCCAGCAACCAAGATCGCGGATACGAGCAGTACTTC.

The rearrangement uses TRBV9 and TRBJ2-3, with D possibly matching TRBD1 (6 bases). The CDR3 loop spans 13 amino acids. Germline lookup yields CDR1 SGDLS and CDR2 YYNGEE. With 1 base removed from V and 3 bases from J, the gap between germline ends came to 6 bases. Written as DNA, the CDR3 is TGTGCCAGCAGCGTACAGGGGACAGATACGCAGTATTTT. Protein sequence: CASSVQGTDTQYF. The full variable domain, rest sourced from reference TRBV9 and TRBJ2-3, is DSGVTQTPKHLITATGQRVTLRCSPRSGDLSVYWYQQSLDQGLQFLIQYYNGEERAKGNILERFSAQQFPDLHSELNLSSLELGDSALYFCASSVQGTDTQYFGPGTRLTVL.

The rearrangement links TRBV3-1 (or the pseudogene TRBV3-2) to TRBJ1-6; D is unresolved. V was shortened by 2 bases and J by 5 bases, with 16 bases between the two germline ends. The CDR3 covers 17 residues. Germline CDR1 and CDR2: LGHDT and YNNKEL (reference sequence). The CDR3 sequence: CASSQLPKVGDNSPLHF. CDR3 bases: TGTGCCAGCAGCCAACTTCCCAAGGTCGGAGATAATTCACCCCTCCACTTT.

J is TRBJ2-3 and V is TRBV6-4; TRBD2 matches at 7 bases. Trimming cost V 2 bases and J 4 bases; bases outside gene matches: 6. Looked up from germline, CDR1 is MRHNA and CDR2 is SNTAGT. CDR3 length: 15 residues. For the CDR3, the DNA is TGTGCCAGCAGTGACACGGCGGGAGCCTCAGATACGCAGTATTTT. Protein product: CASSDTAGASDTQYF.

The CDR3, as DNA: TGTGCCAGCAGCCAAGAAGGGCCCCGGGACAGCCCTCATGGCTACACCTTC. Translation gives CASSQEGPRDSPHGYTF. The V gene is TRBV4-2, the J gene TRBJ1-2, with 7 positions matching TRBD1. CDR3 size: 17 residues. After removal of 0 bases from V and 6 bases from J, the junction contained 13 bases not matched to a gene. Germline V gene lookup returns CDR1 LGHNA and CDR2 YNFKEQ.

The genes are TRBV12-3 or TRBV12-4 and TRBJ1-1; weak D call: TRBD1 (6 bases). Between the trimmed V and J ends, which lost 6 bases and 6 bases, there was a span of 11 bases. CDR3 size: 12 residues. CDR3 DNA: TGTGCCAGCAGGGGAGGGGGTGCTGAAGCTTTCTTT. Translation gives CASRGGGAEAFF.

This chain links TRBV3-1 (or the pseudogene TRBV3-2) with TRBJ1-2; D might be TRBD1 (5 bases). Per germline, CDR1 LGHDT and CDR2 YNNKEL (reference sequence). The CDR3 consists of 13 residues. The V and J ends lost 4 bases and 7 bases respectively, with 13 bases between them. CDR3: CASSPSREVGYTF. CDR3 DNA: TGTGCCAGCAGCCCCTCCAGGGAGGTTGGCTACACCTTC.

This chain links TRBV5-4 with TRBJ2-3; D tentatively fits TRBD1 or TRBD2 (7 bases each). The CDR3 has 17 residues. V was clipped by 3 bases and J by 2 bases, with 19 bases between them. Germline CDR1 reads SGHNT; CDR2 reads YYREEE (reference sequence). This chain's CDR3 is CASSYFQGGGITDTQYF. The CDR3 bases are TGTGCCAGCAGCTACTTCCAGGGGGGAGGGATCACAGATACGCAGTATTTT.

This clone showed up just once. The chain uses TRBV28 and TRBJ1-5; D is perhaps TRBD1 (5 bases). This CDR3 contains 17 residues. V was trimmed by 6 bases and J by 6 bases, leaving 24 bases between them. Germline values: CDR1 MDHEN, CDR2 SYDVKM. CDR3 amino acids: CASSHLGQVGQGQPQHF. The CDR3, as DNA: TGTGCCAGCAGCCACCTGGGTCAGGTAGGGCAGGGTCAGCCCCAGCATTTT.

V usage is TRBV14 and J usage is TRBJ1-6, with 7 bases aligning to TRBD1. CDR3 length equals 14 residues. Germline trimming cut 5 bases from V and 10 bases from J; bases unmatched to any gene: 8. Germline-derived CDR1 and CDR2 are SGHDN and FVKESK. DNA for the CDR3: TGTGCCAGCAGCGCCCGGGACAGATTGTCACCCCTCCACTTT. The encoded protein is CASSARDRLSPLHF.

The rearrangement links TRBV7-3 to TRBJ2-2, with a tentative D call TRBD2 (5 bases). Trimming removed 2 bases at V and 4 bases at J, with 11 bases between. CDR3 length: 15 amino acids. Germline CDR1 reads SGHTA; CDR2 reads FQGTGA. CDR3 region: CASSLGTGITGELFF. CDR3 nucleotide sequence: TGTGCCAGCAGCTTAGGTACCGGGATCACCGGGGAGCTGTTTTTT.

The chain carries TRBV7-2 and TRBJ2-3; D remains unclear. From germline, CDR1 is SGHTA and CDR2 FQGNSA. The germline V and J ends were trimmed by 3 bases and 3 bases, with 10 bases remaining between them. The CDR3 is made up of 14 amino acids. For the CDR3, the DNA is TGTGCCAGCAGCTTTCAGTTCGGTACAGATACGCAGTATTTT. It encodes CASSFQFGTDTQYF. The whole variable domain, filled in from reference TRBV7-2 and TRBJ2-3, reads GAGVSQSPSNKVTEKGKDVELRCDPISGHTALYWYRQSLGQGLEFLIYFQGNSAPDKSGLPSDRFSAERTGGSVSTLTIQRTQQEDSAVYLCASSFQFGTDTQYFGPGTRLTVL.

CDR3 nucleotide sequence: TGTGCCAGCAGTGACGGGGAGCCGGGAGGGTACAATGAGCAGTTCTTC. This sequence encodes CASSDGEPGGYNEQFF. This chain joins TRBV6-4 and TRBJ2-1; 8 bases align to TRBD2. J was trimmed by 4 bases and V by 2 bases; bases with no gene match: 7. This CDR3 region has 16 residues. Germline CDR1 MRHNA, CDR2 SNTAGT.

CDR3: CASSLAWGFTDTQYF. Written as DNA, the CDR3 is TGCGCCAGCAGCTTGGCATGGGGATTTACAGATACGCAGTATTTT. The J gene is TRBJ2-3, the V gene TRBV5-1; D call uncertain. The V end lost 0 bases, the J end lost 3 bases, and 11 bases lay between the germline ends. The germline V gene encodes CDR1 SGHRS and CDR2 YFSETQ. The CDR3 runs to 15 residues.

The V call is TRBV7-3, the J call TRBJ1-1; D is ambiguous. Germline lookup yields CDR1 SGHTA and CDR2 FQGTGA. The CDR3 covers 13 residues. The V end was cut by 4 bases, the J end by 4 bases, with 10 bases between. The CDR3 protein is CASSSIMGTEAFF. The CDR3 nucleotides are TGTGCCAGCAGCTCGATAATGGGCACTGAAGCTTTCTTT.

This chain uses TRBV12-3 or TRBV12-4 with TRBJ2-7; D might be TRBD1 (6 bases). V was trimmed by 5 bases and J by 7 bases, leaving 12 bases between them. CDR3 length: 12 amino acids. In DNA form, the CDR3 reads TGTGCCAGCAGTCCCGGGACACCTGAGCAGTACTTC. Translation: CASSPGTPEQYF.

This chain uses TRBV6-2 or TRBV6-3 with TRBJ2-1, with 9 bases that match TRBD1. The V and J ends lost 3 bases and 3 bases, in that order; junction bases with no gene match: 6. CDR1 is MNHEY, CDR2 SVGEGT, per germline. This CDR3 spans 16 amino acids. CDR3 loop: CASSYNRGQVYNEQFF. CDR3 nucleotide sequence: TGTGCCAGCAGTTATAACAGGGGGCAAGTCTACAATGAGCAGTTCTTC.

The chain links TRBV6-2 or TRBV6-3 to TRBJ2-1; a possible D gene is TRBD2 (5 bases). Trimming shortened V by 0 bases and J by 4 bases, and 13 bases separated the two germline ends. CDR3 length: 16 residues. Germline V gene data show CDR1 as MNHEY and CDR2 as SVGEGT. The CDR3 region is CASSYSNLTGYNEQFF. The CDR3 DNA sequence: TGTGCCAGCAGTTACTCGAACCTAACGGGGTACAATGAGCAGTTCTTC.

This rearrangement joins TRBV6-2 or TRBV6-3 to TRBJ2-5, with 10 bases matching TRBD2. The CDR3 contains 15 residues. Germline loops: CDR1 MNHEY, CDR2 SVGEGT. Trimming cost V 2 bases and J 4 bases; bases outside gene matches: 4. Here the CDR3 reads CASSYTSGGVETQYF. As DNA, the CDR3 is TGTGCCAGCAGTTACACCAGCGGGGGGGTAGAGACCCAGTACTTC.

CDR3 loop: CSVVQGQETQYF. The CDR3 bases are TGCAGCGTTGTCCAGGGCCAAGAGACCCAGTACTTC. The chain recombines TRBV29-1 with TRBJ2-5; a possible D gene is TRBD1 (5 bases). Trimming pared 4 bases from V and 1 base from J, leaving 7 bases between. Germline CDR1 and CDR2: SQVTM and ANQGSEA. The length of the CDR3 is 12 residues.